What follows describes a single T cell receptor beta chain. This entry belongs to a study of blood T cell repertoires in COVID-19. Repertoires were generated with immunoSEQ multiplex PCR, while TCRdb's copy carries only in-frame clones and drops some. The sample has fewer than 100,000 clones, approximately 88% seen once. V was trimmed by 0 bases and J by 14 bases, leaving 13 bases between them. The CDR3 consists of 12 residues. Per germline, CDR1 SGHVS and CDR2 FQNEAQ. The sequence came from a human donor in a cohort sampled during active COVID-19. The rearrangement joins TRBV7-8 to TRBJ1-2; TRBD1 is a possible D gene (6 bases). What was sequenced was peripheral blood. The CDR3 DNA follows: TGTGCCAGCAGCTTAGCACGGACAGAAGAGACCTTC. This codes for CASSLARTEETF.